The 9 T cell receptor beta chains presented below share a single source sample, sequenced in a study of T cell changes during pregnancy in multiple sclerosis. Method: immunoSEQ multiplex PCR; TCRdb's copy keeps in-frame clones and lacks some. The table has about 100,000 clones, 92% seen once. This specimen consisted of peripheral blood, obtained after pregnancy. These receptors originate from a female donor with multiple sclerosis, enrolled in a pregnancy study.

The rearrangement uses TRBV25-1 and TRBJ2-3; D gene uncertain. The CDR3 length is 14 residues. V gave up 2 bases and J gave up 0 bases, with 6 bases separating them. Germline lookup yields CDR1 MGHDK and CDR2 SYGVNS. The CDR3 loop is CASSEQKSTDTQYF. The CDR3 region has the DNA TGTGCCAGCAGTGAACAGAAGAGCACAGATACGCAGTATTTT. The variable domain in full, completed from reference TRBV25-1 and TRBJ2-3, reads EADIYQTPRYLVIGTGKKITLECSQTMGHDKMYWYQQDPGMELHLIHYSYGVNSTEKGDLSSESTVSRIRTEHFPLTLESARPSHTSQYLCASSEQKSTDTQYFGPGTRLTVL.

The CDR3 protein is CASSAVGVESPLHF. CDR3 sequence (DNA): TGTGCCAGCAGCGCGGTAGGGGTAGAATCACCCCTCCACTTT. The chain uses TRBV9 and TRBJ1-6, with a tentative D call TRBD1 (5 bases). CDR3 length: 14 residues. Germline V gives CDR1 SGDLS, CDR2 YYNGEE. Deletions cut 3 bases from V and 10 bases from J, with 14 bases between.

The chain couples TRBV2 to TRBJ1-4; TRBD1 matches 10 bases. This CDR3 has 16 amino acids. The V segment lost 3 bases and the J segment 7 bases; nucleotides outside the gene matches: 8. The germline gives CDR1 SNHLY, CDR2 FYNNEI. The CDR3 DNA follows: TGTGCCAGCAGTGAGATGACAGGGGGCGACGGTGAAAAACTGTTTTTT. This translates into CASSEMTGGDGEKLFF.

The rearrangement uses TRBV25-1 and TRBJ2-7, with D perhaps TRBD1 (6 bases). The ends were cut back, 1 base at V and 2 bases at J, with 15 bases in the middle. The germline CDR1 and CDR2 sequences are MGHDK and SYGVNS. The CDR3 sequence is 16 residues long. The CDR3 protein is CASSEFGAGDPYEQYF. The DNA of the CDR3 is TGTGCCAGCAGTGAATTCGGGGCAGGGGATCCCTACGAGCAGTACTTC.

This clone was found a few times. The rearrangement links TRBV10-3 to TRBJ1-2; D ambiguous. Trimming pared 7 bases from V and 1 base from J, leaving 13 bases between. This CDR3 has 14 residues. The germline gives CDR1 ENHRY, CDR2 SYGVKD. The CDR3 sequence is CAITPQTDNYGYTF. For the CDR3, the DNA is TGTGCCATCACCCCACAGACGGATAACTATGGCTACACCTTC.

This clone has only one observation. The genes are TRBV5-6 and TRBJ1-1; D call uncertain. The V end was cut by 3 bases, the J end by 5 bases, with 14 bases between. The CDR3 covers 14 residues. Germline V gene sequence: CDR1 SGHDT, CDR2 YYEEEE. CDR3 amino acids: CASSSTTYWTEAFF. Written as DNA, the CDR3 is TGTGCCAGCAGCTCGACGACTTATTGGACTGAAGCTTTCTTT.

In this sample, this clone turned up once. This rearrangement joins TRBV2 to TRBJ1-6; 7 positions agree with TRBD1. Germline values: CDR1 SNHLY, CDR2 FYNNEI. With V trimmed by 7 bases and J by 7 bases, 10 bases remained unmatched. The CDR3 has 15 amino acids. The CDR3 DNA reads TGTGCCAGCAATCCGACAGGGCCAAAGAATTCACCCCTCCACTTT. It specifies CASNPTGPKNSPLHF.

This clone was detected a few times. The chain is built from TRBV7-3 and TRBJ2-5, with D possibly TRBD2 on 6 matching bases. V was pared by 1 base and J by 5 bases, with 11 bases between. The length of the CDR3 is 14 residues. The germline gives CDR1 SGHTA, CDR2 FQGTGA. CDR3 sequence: CASSLRGETETQYF. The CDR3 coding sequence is TGTGCCAGCAGCTTAAGGGGGGAGACGGAGACCCAGTACTTC. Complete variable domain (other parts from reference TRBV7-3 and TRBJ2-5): GAGVSQTPSNKVTEKGKYVELRCDPISGHTALYWYRQSLGQGPEFLIYFQGTGAADDSGLPNDRFFAVRPEGSVSTLKIQRTERGDSAVYLCASSLRGETETQYFGPGTRLLVL.

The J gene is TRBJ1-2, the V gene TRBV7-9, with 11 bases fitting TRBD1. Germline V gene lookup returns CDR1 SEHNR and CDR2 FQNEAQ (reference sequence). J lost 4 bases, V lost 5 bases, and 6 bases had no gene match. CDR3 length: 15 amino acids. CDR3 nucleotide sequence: TGTGCCAGCAGCCATGGACAGGGGGCCGCCTATGGCTACACCTTC. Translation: CASSHGQGAAYGYTF. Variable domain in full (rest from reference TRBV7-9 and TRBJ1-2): DTGVSQNPRHKITKRGQNVTFRCDPISEHNRLYWYRQTLGQGPEFLTYFQNEAQLEKSRLLSDRFSAERPKGSFSTLEIQRTEQGDSAMYLCASSHGQGAAYGYTFGSGTRLTVV.